This T cell receptor (beta chain) was sequenced in a study of vaccination effects on CD4 cells after COVID-19. Regarding this clone: Its antigen is unidentified.

In the ViraFEST assay, antigen-specific CD4+ clonotypes were identified by expansion after peptide-pool stimulation. CD4+ T cell isolation took place after 10 days of culture. This individual contracted SARS-CoV-2 between March and December 2020, as verified by PCR. Peptides at roughly 9.2 ug/ml and IL-2 at about 9.3 IU/ml were added to about 2 million PBMC per well. Stimulation with an HIV-1 Nef peptide pool defined the negative control culture. Broader study findings: Clones that were induced by infection or by vaccine showed marked contraction late after vaccination.

The repertoire was sequenced with immunoSEQ multiplex PCR; TCRdb's copy has only in-frame clones and lacks some. In the table there are 63,000 or so clones, roughly 73% of which are singletons. Trimming left V 3 bases short and J 6 bases short, with 7 bases between. The CDR3 length is 12 residues. Germline V lookup: CDR1 SNHLY, CDR2 FYNNEI. The rearrangement uses TRBV2 and TRBJ2-3, with D unclear. The sequence came from a human donor who had a prior SARS-CoV-2 infection. The sample consisted of CD4+ T cells from PBMCs cultured with HIV peptides, taken before COVID-19 vaccination. Subset meaning: HIV-1 Nef peptide pool negative control/reference culture. CDR3 in DNA: TGTGCCAGCAGTGATCTGAACGATACGCAGTATTTT. As protein: CASSDLNDTQYF. Together with reference TRBV2 and TRBJ2-3, the CDR3 gives the full variable domain: EPEVTQTPSHQVTQMGQEVILRCVPISNHLYFYWYRQILGQKVEFLVSFYNNEISEKSEIFDDQFSVERPDGSNFTLKIRSTKLEDSAMYFCASSDLNDTQYFGPGTRLTVL.